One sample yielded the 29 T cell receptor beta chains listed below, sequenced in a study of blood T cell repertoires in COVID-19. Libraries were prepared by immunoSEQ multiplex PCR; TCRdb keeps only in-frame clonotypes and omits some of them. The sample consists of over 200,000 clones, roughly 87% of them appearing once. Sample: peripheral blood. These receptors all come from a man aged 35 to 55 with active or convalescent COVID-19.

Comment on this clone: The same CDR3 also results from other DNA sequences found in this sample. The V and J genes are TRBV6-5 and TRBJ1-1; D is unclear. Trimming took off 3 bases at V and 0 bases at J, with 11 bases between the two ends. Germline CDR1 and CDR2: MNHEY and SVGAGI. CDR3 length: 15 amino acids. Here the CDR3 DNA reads TGTGCCAGCAGTTATTCCGGCGGGCTGAACACTGAAGCTTTCTTT. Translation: CASSYSGGLNTEAFF.

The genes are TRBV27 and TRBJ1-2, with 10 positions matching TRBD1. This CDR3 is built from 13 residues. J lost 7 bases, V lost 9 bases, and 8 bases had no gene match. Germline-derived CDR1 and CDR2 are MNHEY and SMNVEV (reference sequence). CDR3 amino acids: CARIDRGRFGYTF. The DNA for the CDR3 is TGTGCCAGAATAGACAGGGGGCGATTTGGCTACACCTTC.

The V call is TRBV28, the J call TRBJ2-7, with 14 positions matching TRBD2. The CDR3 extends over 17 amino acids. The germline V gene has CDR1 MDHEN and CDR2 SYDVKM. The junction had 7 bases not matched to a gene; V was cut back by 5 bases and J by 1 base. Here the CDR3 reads CASSPRRTSGGSYEQYF. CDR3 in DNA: TGTGCCAGCAGTCCCCGGAGGACTAGCGGGGGGTCCTACGAGCAGTACTTC.

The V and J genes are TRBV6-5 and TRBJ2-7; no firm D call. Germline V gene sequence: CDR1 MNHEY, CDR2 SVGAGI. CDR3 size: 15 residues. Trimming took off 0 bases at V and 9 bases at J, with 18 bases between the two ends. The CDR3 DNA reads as TGTGCCAGCAGTTACTCGAGTAACAGCCTCCCCGGGCAGTACTTC. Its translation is CASSYSSNSLPGQYF.

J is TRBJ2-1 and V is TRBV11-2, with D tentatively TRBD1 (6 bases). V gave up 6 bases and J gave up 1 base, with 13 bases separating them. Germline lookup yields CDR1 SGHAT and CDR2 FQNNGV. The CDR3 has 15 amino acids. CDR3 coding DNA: TGTGCCAGCAGGCCCCGAGACAGGTCCTACAATGAGCAGTTCTTC. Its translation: CASRPRDRSYNEQFF. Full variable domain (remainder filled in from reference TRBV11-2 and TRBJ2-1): EAGVAQSPRYKIIEKRQSVAFWCNPISGHATLYWYQQILGQGPKLLIQFQNNGVVDDSQLPKDRFSAERLKGVDSTLKIQPAKLEDSAVYLCASRPRDRSYNEQFFGPGTRLTVL.

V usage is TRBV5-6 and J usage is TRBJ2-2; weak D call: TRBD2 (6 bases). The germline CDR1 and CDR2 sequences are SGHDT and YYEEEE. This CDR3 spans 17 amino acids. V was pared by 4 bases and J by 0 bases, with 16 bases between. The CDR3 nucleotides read TGTGCCAGCAGCCCACCGGGAGCCTTCGCGAACACCGGGGAGCTGTTTTTT. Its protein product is CASSPPGAFANTGELFF.

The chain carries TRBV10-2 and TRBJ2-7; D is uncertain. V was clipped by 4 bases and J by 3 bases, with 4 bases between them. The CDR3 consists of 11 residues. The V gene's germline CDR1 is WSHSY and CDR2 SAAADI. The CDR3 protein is CASSGGYEQYF. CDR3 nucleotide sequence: TGCGCCAGCAGTGGAGGCTACGAGCAGTACTTC.

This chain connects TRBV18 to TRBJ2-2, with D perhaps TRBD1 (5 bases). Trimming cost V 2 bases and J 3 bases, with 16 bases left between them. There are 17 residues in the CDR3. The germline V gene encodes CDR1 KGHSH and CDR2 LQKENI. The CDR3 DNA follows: TGTGCCAGCTCACCATATAAGGCGACAGAATACACCGGGGAGCTGTTTTTT. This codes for CASSPYKATEYTGELFF. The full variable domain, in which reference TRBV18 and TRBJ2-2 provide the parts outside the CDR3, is NAGVMQNPRHLVRRRGQEARLRCSPMKGHSHVYWYRQLPEEGLKFMVYLQKENIIDESGMPKERFSAEFPKEGPSILRIQQVVRGDSAAYFCASSPYKATEYTGELFFGEGSRLTVL.

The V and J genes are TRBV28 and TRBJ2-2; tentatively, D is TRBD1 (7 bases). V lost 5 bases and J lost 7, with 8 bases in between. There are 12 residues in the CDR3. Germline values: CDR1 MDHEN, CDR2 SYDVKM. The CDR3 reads CASSQGGGELFF. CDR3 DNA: TGTGCCAGCAGTCAGGGGGGCGGGGAGCTGTTTTTT.

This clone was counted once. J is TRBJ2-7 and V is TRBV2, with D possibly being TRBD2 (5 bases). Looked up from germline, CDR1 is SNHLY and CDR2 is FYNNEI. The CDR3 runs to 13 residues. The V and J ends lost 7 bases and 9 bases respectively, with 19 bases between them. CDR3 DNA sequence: TGTGCCAGCATTCGGGATCCCTCCTCCCGGCAGTACTTC. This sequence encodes CASIRDPSSRQYF.

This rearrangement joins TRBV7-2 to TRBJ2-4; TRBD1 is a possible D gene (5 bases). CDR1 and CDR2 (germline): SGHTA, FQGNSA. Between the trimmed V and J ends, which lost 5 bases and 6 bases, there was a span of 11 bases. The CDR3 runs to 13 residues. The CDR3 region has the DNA TGTGCCAGCAGCAGCAGGGTTGTAAACATTCAGTACTTC. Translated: CASSSRVVNIQYF.

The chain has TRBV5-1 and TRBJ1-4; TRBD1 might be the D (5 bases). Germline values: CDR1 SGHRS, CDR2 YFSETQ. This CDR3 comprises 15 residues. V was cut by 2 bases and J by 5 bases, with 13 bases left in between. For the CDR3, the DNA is TGCGCCAGCAGCTTTAGGTCCGACAGAAATGAAAAACTGTTTTTT. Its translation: CASSFRSDRNEKLFF.

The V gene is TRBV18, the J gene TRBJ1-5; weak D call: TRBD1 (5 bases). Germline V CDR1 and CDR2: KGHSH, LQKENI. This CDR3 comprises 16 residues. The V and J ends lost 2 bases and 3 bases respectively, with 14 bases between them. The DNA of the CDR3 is TGTGCCAGCTCACCAACAGGTCCCGGAATCAATCAGCCCCAGCATTTT. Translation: CASSPTGPGINQPQHF.

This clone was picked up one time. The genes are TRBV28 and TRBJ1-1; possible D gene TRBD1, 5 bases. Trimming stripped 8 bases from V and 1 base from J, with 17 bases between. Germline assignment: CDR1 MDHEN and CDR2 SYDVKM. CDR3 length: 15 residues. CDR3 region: CASADQGDPNTEAFF. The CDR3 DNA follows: TGTGCCAGCGCCGACCAGGGCGACCCGAACACTGAAGCTTTCTTT.

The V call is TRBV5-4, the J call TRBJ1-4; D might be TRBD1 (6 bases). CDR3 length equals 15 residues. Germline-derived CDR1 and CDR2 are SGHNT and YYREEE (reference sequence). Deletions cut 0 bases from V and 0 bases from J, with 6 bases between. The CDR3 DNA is TGTGCCAGCAGCTTGGACAGGGCAACTAATGAAAAACTGTTTTTT. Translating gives CASSLDRATNEKLFF.

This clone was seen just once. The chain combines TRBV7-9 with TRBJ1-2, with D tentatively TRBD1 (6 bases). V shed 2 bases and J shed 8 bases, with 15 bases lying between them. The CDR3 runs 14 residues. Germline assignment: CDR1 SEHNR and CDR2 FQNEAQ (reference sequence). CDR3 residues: CASSLWSGDQGYTF. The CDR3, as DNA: TGTGCCAGCAGCTTATGGTCAGGGGACCAAGGCTACACCTTC.

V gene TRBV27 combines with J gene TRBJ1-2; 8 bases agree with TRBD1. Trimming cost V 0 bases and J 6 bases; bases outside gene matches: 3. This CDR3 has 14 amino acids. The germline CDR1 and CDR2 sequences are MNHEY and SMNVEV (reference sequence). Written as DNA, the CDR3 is TGTGCCAGCAGTTTATCGGGACAGGCCAATGGCTACACCTTC. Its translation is CASSLSGQANGYTF.

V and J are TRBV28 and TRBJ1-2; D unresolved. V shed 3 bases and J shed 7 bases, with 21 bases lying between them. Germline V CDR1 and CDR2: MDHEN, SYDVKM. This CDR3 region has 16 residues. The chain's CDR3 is CASSFPAIVYTVGYTF. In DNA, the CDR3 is TGTGCCAGCAGTTTCCCAGCGATCGTTTACACGGTTGGCTACACCTTC.

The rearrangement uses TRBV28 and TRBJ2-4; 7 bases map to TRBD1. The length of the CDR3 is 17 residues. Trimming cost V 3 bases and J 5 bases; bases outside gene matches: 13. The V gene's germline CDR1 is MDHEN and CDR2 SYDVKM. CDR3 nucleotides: TGTGCCAGCAGTTTCCCGAGGGGGACAGTTTCGCAAAACATTCAGTACTTC. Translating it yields CASSFPRGTVSQNIQYF.

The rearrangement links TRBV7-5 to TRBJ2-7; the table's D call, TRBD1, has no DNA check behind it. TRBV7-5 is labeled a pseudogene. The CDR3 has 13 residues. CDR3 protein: CVRSGQERYEQYF. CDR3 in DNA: TGTGTCAGAAGCGGACAGGAGCGCTACGAGCAGTACTTC.

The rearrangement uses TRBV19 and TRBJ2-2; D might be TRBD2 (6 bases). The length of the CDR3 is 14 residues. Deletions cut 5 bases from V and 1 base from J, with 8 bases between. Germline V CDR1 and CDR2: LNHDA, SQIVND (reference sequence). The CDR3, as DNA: TGTGCCAGTAGTTGGGACTTGAACACCGGGGAGCTGTTTTTT. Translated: CASSWDLNTGELFF.

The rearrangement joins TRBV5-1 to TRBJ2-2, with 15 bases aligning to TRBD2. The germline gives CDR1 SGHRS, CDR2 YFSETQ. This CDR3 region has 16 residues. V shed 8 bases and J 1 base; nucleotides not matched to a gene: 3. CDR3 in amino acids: CASGTSGGQNTGELFF. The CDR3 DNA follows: TGCGCCAGTGGGACTAGCGGGGGGCAGAACACCGGGGAGCTGTTTTTT.

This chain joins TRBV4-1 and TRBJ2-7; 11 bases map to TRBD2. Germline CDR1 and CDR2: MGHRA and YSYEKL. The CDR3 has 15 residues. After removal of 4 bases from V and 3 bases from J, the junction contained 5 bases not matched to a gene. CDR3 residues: CASSLSTSGVYEQYF. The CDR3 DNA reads TGCGCCAGCAGCCTATCGACTAGCGGGGTCTACGAGCAGTACTTC.

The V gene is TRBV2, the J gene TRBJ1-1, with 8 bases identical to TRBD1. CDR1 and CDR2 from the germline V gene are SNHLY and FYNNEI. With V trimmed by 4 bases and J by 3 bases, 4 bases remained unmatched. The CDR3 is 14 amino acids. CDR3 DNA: TGTGCCAGCAGTGGACAGGGGCTAGACACTGAAGCTTTCTTT. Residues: CASSGQGLDTEAFF.

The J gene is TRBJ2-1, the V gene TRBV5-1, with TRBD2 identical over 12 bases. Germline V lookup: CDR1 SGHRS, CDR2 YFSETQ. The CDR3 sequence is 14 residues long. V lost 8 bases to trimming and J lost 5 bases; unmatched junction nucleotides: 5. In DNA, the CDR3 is TGCGCCAGTCGACTAGCGGGAGAGAACAATGAGCAGTTCTTC. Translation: CASRLAGENNEQFF.

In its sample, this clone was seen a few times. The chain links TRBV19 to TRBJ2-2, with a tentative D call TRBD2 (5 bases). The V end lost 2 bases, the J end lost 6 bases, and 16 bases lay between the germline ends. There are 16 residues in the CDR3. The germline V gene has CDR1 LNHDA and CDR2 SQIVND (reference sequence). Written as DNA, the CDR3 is TGTGCCAGTAGTATATCCGGGGATTACAGTCCCGGGGAGCTGTTTTTT. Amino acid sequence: CASSISGDYSPGELFF. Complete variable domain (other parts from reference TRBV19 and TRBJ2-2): DGGITQSPKYLFRKEGQNVTLSCEQNLNHDAMYWYRQDPGQGLRLIYYSQIVNDFQKGDIAEGYSVSREKKESFPLTVTSAQKNPTAFYLCASSISGDYSPGELFFGEGSRLTVL.

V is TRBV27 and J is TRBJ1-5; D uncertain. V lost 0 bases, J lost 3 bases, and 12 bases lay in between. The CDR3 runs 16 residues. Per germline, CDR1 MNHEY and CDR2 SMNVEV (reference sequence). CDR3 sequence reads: CASSLSPSGNNQPQHF. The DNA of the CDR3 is TGTGCCAGCAGTTTATCACCGAGCGGTAACAATCAGCCCCAGCATTTT.

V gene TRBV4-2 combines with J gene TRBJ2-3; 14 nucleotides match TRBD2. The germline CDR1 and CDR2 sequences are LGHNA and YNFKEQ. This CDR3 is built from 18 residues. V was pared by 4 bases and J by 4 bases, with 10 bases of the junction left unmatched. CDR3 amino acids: CASSLSGTSGSFADTQYF. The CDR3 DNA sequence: TGTGCCAGCAGCCTGTCCGGGACTAGCGGGAGTTTCGCAGATACGCAGTATTTT.

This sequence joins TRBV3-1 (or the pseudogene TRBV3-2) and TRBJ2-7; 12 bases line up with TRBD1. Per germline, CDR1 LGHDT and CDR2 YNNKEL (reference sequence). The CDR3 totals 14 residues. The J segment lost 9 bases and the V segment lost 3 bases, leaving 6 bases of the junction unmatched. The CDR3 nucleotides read TGTGCCAGCAGCCACGGGACAGGGGGCAGGGTGCAGTACTTC. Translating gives CASSHGTGGRVQYF.